This T cell receptor (beta chain) was recorded in a study of cytomegalovirus exposure and HLA in healthy donors. Study at large: An earlier analysis identified fewer than 130 million unique TCR beta sequences in about 179 million T cells.

Notes on this clone: What it recognizes is unknown.

60 Vbeta and 13 Jbeta primers were used in PCR. The data were produced by immunoSEQ multiplex PCR, yet TCRdb's version contains in-frame clones alone and is incomplete. The data show around 80,000 clones, roughly 79% seen once. Study-level findings and limits: Highest at DRB1 and lowest at HLA-C, TCR association rates differed among HLA loci in a later analysis. A previous analysis found most TCR beta V segments productive roughly 87% or roughly 30% of the time. According to a later analysis, most TCR beta chains associated with CMV appeared HLA-restricted.

The source of this sequence is a female donor in good health and CMV-seronegative. The sample consisted of PBMCs.

The CDR3 coding sequence is TGTGCCAGCGACAGGGCACACGGTAATGAGCAGTTCTTC. This codes for CASDRAHGNEQFF. The V gene is TRBV28, the J gene TRBJ2-1; 7 bases align to TRBD1. This CDR3 spans 13 amino acids. J gave up 7 bases and V 8 bases, and 8 bases lay outside the gene matches. Per germline, CDR1 MDHEN and CDR2 SYDVKM.